The 32 T cell receptor beta chains listed next were all sequenced from one sample in a study of OX40 agonist ivuxolimab in advanced cancers. The assay was immunoSEQ multiplex PCR, and TCRdb's table has in-frame clones only and misses some. The table has about 55,000 clones, approximately 80% seen once. Sequenced material: CD4+ or CD8+ T cells sorted from blood, taken in a trial of the OX40 agonist ivuxolimab. The receptors were sampled from an adult with an advanced solid tumor such as melanoma, head and neck, liver or kidney cancer.

This CDR3 is CASSLSGGGYGYTF. CDR3 nucleotides: TGTGCCAGCAGTTTGTCAGGGGGCGGCTATGGCTACACCTTC. The chain is built from TRBV27 and TRBJ1-2; 8 nucleotides agree with TRBD1. The V segment lost 3 bases and the J segment 4 bases; nucleotides outside the gene matches: 4. Germline values: CDR1 MNHEY, CDR2 SMNVEV (reference sequence). The CDR3 has 14 residues.

This rearrangement joins TRBV27 to TRBJ2-5, with 7 bases identical to TRBD2. With V trimmed by 5 bases and J by 2 bases, 2 bases remained unmatched. The germline V gene encodes CDR1 MNHEY and CDR2 SMNVEV (reference sequence). The CDR3 loop spans 13 amino acids. For the CDR3, the DNA is TGTGCCAGCAGTCTAGCGGTGCAAGAGACCCAGTACTTC. It yields the protein CASSLAVQETQYF.

The J gene is TRBJ1-5, the V gene TRBV5-6; D gene uncertain. Germline V gene sequence: CDR1 SGHDT, CDR2 YYEEEE. V lost 0 bases, J lost 7 bases, and 11 bases lay in between. The CDR3 extends over 14 amino acids. This CDR3 reads CASSLVRGWQPQHF. CDR3 bases: TGTGCCAGCAGCTTGGTGCGTGGGTGGCAGCCCCAGCATTTT.

This clone came up a few times. V is TRBV19 and J is TRBJ1-6, with 7 bases that match TRBD1. The CDR3 has 17 residues. Germline CDR1 is LNHDA and CDR2 is SQIVND (reference sequence). The junction had 17 bases not matched to a gene; V was cut back by 6 bases and J by 9 bases. This chain's CDR3 is CASSPAGGGRGRSPLHF. CDR3 bases: TGTGCCAGTAGCCCCGCCGGAGGGGGCCGAGGGCGTTCACCCCTCCACTTT.

This clone is labeled medium-sized. This chain links TRBV7-2 with TRBJ1-2; 9 bases are shared with TRBD1. J lost 8 bases, V lost 5 bases, and 9 bases had no gene match. Germline V lookup: CDR1 SGHTA, CDR2 FQGNSA. This CDR3 is 14 amino acids long. The CDR3: CASSPPRTGVGYTF. The CDR3 DNA follows: TGTGCCAGCAGCCCACCGCGGACAGGGGTAGGCTACACCTTC.

The CDR3 nucleotides are TGCGCCAGCAGTCGGGATCCCCCCCAAACGAGCAATCAGCCCCAGCATTTT. Translating gives CASSRDPPQTSNQPQHF. The rearrangement links TRBV23-1 to TRBJ1-5; no clear D. TRBV23-1 is designated an ORF whose function remains uncertain. Trimming took 4 bases from V and 1 from J, leaving 17 bases between them. The CDR3 sequence is 17 residues long.

The chain links TRBV7-2 to TRBJ1-4; D gene ambiguous. The CDR3 is made up of 16 amino acids. The V gene lost 6 bases and the J gene lost 10 bases, with 24 bases spanning the gap. Looked up from germline, CDR1 is SGHTA and CDR2 is FQGNSA. CDR3 DNA sequence: TGTGCCAGCAGGGACCCCAGAAGGGAGGTACCAGGAAAACTGTTTTTT. Protein sequence: CASRDPRREVPGKLFF.

The chain combines TRBV5-1 with TRBJ1-2; D ambiguous. The CDR3 sequence is 13 residues long. The V end was cut by 3 bases, the J end by 5 bases, with 11 bases between. Germline CDR1 and CDR2: SGHRS and YFSETQ. The CDR3: CASSSDYGYGYTF. The CDR3 region has the DNA TGCGCCAGCAGCTCCGACTATGGTTATGGCTACACCTTC.

In this sample, this clone turned up a few times. The chain has TRBV7-3 and TRBJ1-2; 9 bases line up with TRBD1. V lost 4 bases and J lost 8; bases outside the gene matches: 2. The CDR3 consists of 12 residues. Germline loops: CDR1 SGHTA, CDR2 FQGTGA. The CDR3 nucleotides are TGTGCCAGCAGCTCTACAGGGGGCGGCTACACCTTC. Amino acid sequence: CASSSTGGGYTF.

The rearrangement links TRBV5-1 to TRBJ2-1; D possibly matches TRBD1 or TRBD2 (5 bases each). V lost 4 bases, J lost 7 bases, and 18 bases lay in between. The CDR3 is 15 amino acids. Germline CDR1 is SGHRS and CDR2 is YFSETQ. The CDR3 DNA follows: TGCGCCAGCAGCGCTTCCGGGACCCTTCGAAATGAGCAGTTCTTC. This codes for CASSASGTLRNEQFF.

This chain joins TRBV7-2 and TRBJ1-2; D gene ambiguous. V lost 4 bases and J 8 bases, leaving 8 bases between the germline ends. The germline V gene encodes CDR1 SGHTA and CDR2 FQGNSA. CDR3 length equals 11 residues. CDR3 region: CASSSVFGYTF. CDR3 DNA sequence: TGTGCCAGCAGCTCCGTCTTCGGCTACACCTTC.

The chain carries TRBV7-7 and TRBJ1-4; 10 positions agree with TRBD1. V shed 1 base, J shed 5 bases, and the junction held 1 base outside the gene matches. Germline CDR1 reads SSHAT; CDR2 reads FNYEAQ (reference sequence). The CDR3 runs 15 residues. The CDR3, as DNA: TGTGCCAGCAGCTTAGGGACAGGGGGAAATGAAAAACTGTTTTTT. This codes for CASSLGTGGNEKLFF.

The V gene is TRBV6-5, the J gene TRBJ1-1, with D maybe TRBD1 (6 bases). In germline, CDR1 is MNHEY, CDR2 SVGAGI. This CDR3 is built from 14 residues. V was trimmed by 8 bases and J by 1 base, leaving 14 bases between them. The CDR3 DNA follows: TGTGCCAGCCGAGGTTTGACAGGGAACACTGAAGCTTTCTTT. This codes for CASRGLTGNTEAFF.

This sequence joins TRBV14 and TRBJ2-2, with D possibly TRBD1 on 5 matching bases. The V gene lost 0 bases and the J gene lost 2 bases, with 10 bases spanning the gap. Germline V lookup: CDR1 SGHDN, CDR2 FVKESK. There are 16 residues in the CDR3. The CDR3 coding sequence is TGTGCCAGCAGCCAAGAAGGCAGGGCTAACACCGGGGAGCTGTTTTTT. Translating it yields CASSQEGRANTGELFF.

The chain recombines TRBV28 with TRBJ1-2; D is ambiguous. Trimming shortened V by 4 bases and J by 0 bases, and 12 bases separated the two germline ends. From germline, CDR1 is MDHEN and CDR2 SYDVKM. The length of the CDR3 is 15 residues. The DNA for the CDR3 is TGTGCCAGCAGTTCCGGGAACCCTTCTAACTATGGCTACACCTTC. Translation: CASSSGNPSNYGYTF.

The chain couples TRBV29-1 to TRBJ1-1; 8 bases match TRBD1. Trimming took 8 bases from V and 4 from J; bases not matched to a gene: 6. The germline V gene encodes CDR1 SQVTM and CDR2 ANQGSEA. The CDR3 has 12 residues. CDR3 DNA: TGCAGCACAGCGACAGGGGTCACTGAAGCTTTCTTT. Amino acids: CSTATGVTEAFF.

For the CDR3, the DNA is TGCAGCGTTGTTGGACAGGGCTCCTACAATGAGCAGTTCTTC. It translates to CSVVGQGSYNEQFF. The chain carries TRBV29-1 and TRBJ2-1; 8 nucleotides line up with TRBD1. Trimming removed 4 bases from V and 0 bases from J; junction bases left unmatched: 2. Germline assignment: CDR1 SQVTM and CDR2 ANQGSEA. This CDR3 contains 14 residues.

V is TRBV5-1 and J is TRBJ2-7; no firm D call. This CDR3 spans 11 amino acids. Trimming cost V 3 bases and J 3 bases, with 4 bases left between them. CDR1 is SGHRS, CDR2 YFSETQ, per germline. In nucleotides, the CDR3 is TGCGCCAGCAGCTCCGGCTACGAGCAGTACTTC. Translation gives CASSSGYEQYF.

To note about this clone: At one end, the junction sequence differs from germline, possibly due to a read error. The rearrangement joins TRBV5-3 to TRBJ1-5, with TRBD1 matching over 8 bases. TRBV5-3 counts as an open reading frame of uncertain function. This CDR3 contains 18 residues. The CDR3 loop is CARTLRGRGRGSNQPQHF. The CDR3 DNA is TGTGCCAGAACCTTGAGAGGCAGGGGGCGCGGGAGCAATCAGCCCCAGCATTTT.

This chain connects TRBV7-2 to TRBJ2-3; 10 bases map to TRBD2. CDR1 and CDR2 (germline): SGHTA, FQGNSA. V lost 6 bases, J lost 3 bases, and 12 bases stayed unmatched. The CDR3 loop spans 17 amino acids. The CDR3 DNA is TGTGCCAGCAGTCCTAGCCTACTAGCGGGAAGGACAGATACGCAGTATTTT. Translating gives CASSPSLLAGRTDTQYF.

The chain carries TRBV15 and TRBJ2-7; no firm D call. The germline gives CDR1 LNHNV, CDR2 YYDKDF (reference sequence). This CDR3 comprises 13 residues. Deletions cut 0 bases from V and 4 bases from J, with 7 bases between. The CDR3 DNA reads as TGTGCCACCAGCAGAGAGGGCCGATACGAGCAGTACTTC. It encodes CATSREGRYEQYF.

The chain is built from TRBV30 and TRBJ1-1, with 11 bases matching TRBD1. This CDR3 is built from 13 residues. The ends lost 3 bases at V and 3 bases at J; junction bases unmatched: 0. CDR1 GTSNPN and CDR2 SVGIG come from the germline V gene (reference sequence). The CDR3 DNA reads TGTGCCTGGAGGGGACAGGGGGACACTGAAGCTTTCTTT. Translating it yields CAWRGQGDTEAFF.

The chain joins TRBV7-9 to TRBJ1-1, with D unclear. Trimming shortened V by 4 bases and J by 0 bases, and 6 bases separated the two germline ends. The CDR3 has 13 amino acids. The germline V gene encodes CDR1 SEHNR and CDR2 FQNEAQ (reference sequence). The CDR3 DNA is TGTGCCAGCAGCTCTCCTCTGAACACTGAAGCTTTCTTT. Protein product: CASSSPLNTEAFF. Variable domain in full (rest from reference TRBV7-9 and TRBJ1-1): DTGVSQNPRHKITKRGQNVTFRCDPISEHNRLYWYRQTLGQGPEFLTYFQNEAQLEKSRLLSDRFSAERPKGSFSTLEIQRTEQGDSAMYLCASSSPLNTEAFFGQGTRLTVV.

The V gene is TRBV11-3, the J gene TRBJ2-7, with TRBD2 matching 12 bases. Germline V gene data show CDR1 as SGHNT and CDR2 as YENEEA. CDR3 length equals 17 residues. Losses at the gene ends were 6 bases for V and 5 bases for J; bases not matched to a gene: 14. CDR3 loop: CASSSGTSGLEGHEQYF. The CDR3 bases are TGTGCCAGCAGTTCCGGGACTAGCGGGCTCGAAGGGCACGAGCAGTACTTC.

This clone was counted a few times. The chain joins TRBV18 to TRBJ2-7; perhaps TRBD2 as D (6 bases). Germline loops: CDR1 KGHSH, CDR2 LQKENI. Trimming shortened V by 2 bases and J by 3 bases, and 11 bases separated the two germline ends. CDR3 length: 14 amino acids. CDR3 in amino acids: CASSPSLGGYEQYF. The CDR3 DNA sequence: TGTGCCAGCTCACCATCGTTGGGGGGCTACGAGCAGTACTTC.

The rearrangement uses TRBV9 and TRBJ2-2; 11 bases map to TRBD1. Trimming removed 2 bases from V and 4 bases from J; junction bases left unmatched: 7. There are 17 residues in the CDR3. In germline, CDR1 is SGDLS, CDR2 YYNGEE. CDR3 in amino acids: CASSVGQGAFGTGELFF. In nucleotides, the CDR3 is TGTGCCAGCAGCGTTGGACAGGGGGCCTTTGGCACCGGGGAGCTGTTTTTT.

DNA of the CDR3: TGTGCCACCCTGAATAGGGCCTACGAGCAGTACTTC. It specifies CATLNRAYEQYF. This chain connects TRBV28 to TRBJ2-7; D is unresolved. CDR3 size: 12 residues. Germline loops: CDR1 MDHEN, CDR2 SYDVKM. Trimming left V 10 bases short and J 2 bases short, with 12 bases between.

V and J are TRBV30 and TRBJ2-1, with 7 bases fitting TRBD2. V shed 1 base, J shed 3 bases, and the junction held 6 bases outside the gene matches. The germline CDR1 and CDR2 sequences are GTSNPN and SVGIG (reference sequence). This CDR3 has 15 residues. The CDR3 reads CAWSGGGGNYNEQFF. The DNA of the CDR3 is TGTGCCTGGAGTGGGGGCGGGGGAAACTACAATGAGCAGTTCTTC. Drawing the rest from reference TRBV30 and TRBJ2-1, the complete variable domain is SQTIHQWPATLVQPVGSPLSLECTVEGTSNPNLYWYRQAAGRGLQLLFYSVGIGQISSEVPQNLSASRPQDRQFILSSKKLLLSDSGFYLCAWSGGGGNYNEQFFGPGTRLTVL.

The chain couples TRBV5-1 to TRBJ2-1; the D gene could be TRBD1 or TRBD2 (5 bases each). V dropped 4 bases and J dropped 3 bases, with 11 bases sitting between them. The CDR3 is made up of 14 amino acids. Germline V gene data show CDR1 as SGHRS and CDR2 as YFSETQ. The CDR3 here is CASSRGDFYNEQFF. The CDR3 DNA sequence: TGCGCCAGCAGCCGAGGGGATTTCTACAATGAGCAGTTCTTC.

The rearrangement links TRBV7-2 to TRBJ2-3; 13 bases map to TRBD2. This CDR3 is built from 17 residues. V gave up 6 bases and J gave up 1 base; unmatched junction bases: 7. Germline V gene data show CDR1 as SGHTA and CDR2 as FQGNSA. CDR3 in DNA: TGTGCCAGCAGAAGACTAGCGGGGGGTTTGGGCACAGATACGCAGTATTTT. It is translated as CASRRLAGGLGTDTQYF.

This clone was seen more than once but under ten times. V is TRBV2 and J is TRBJ2-2; perhaps TRBD1 as D (6 bases). The CDR3 spans 14 residues. Germline V CDR1 and CDR2: SNHLY, FYNNEI. V gave up 6 bases and J gave up 4 bases, with 12 bases separating them. The chain's CDR3 is CASRETQGTGELFF. CDR3 nucleotides: TGTGCCAGCAGAGAGACACAGGGCACCGGGGAGCTGTTTTTT.

This chain connects TRBV10-2 to TRBJ1-1; TRBD1 might be the D (5 bases). From germline, CDR1 is WSHSY and CDR2 SAAADI. This CDR3 spans 13 amino acids. Trimming took 6 bases from V and 5 from J, leaving 13 bases between them. In DNA form, the CDR3 reads TGCGCCAGCAGAGGGGAGGGGCGGACTGAAGCTTTCTTT. Protein: CASRGEGRTEAFF.